The 5 T cell receptor beta chains given below trace back to one sample, sequenced in a study of T cell changes during pregnancy in multiple sclerosis. The protocol was immunoSEQ multiplex PCR, while the TCRdb copy is restricted to in-frame clones and leaves out a portion. The profile shows around 100,000 clones, approximately 90% of them singletons. The specimen was peripheral blood, collected in the third trimester of pregnancy. These receptors were taken from a female donor with multiple sclerosis, enrolled in a pregnancy study.

The J gene is TRBJ2-5, the V gene TRBV9, with 9 nucleotides matching TRBD2. In germline, CDR1 is SGDLS, CDR2 YYNGEE. V was clipped by 2 bases and J by 5 bases; unmatched bases: 7. The length of the CDR3 is 15 residues. CDR3 nucleotides: TGTGCCAGCAGCGTTACTGCGGGGGGGCGGGAGACCCAGTACTTC. It translates to CASSVTAGGRETQYF.

V usage is TRBV19 and J usage is TRBJ1-1, with TRBD1 identical over 7 bases. With V trimmed by 7 bases and J by 1 base, 9 bases remained unmatched. The CDR3 totals 15 residues. CDR1 is LNHDA, CDR2 SQIVND, per germline (reference sequence). In DNA, the CDR3 is TGTGCCAGTATCCTCACAGGGGCAAAGAACACTGAAGCTTTCTTT. It translates to CASILTGAKNTEAFF.

The CDR3 region is CAWSVLGPEQYF. CDR3 coding DNA: TGTGCCTGGAGTGTACTTGGGCCCGAGCAGTACTTC. The chain carries TRBV30 and TRBJ2-7; no firm D call. V was pared by 0 bases and J by 6 bases, with 9 bases between. The CDR3 is made up of 12 amino acids. Germline V CDR1 and CDR2: GTSNPN, SVGIG (reference sequence). The whole variable domain, filled in from reference TRBV30 and TRBJ2-7, reads SQTIHQWPATLVQPVGSPLSLECTVEGTSNPNLYWYRQAAGRGLQLLFYSVGIGQISSEVPQNLSASRPQDRQFILSSKKLLLSDSGFYLCAWSVLGPEQYFGPGTRLTVT.

The chain combines TRBV5-6 with TRBJ1-2; D gene unclear. Germline CDR1 and CDR2: SGHDT and YYEEEE. The CDR3 contains 11 residues. V was cut by 3 bases and J by 8 bases, with 8 bases left in between. This CDR3 is CASSSTVGYTF. DNA for the CDR3: TGTGCCAGCAGCTCCACAGTGGGCTACACCTTC.

The chain carries TRBV30 and TRBJ1-2; 9 bases match TRBD1. The CDR3 length is 15 residues. Trimming cost V 0 bases and J 8 bases; bases outside gene matches: 10. CDR1 and CDR2 from the germline V gene are GTSNPN and SVGIG (reference sequence). The chain's CDR3 is CAWSVPGQGIYGYTF. The CDR3 coding sequence is TGTGCCTGGAGTGTACCGGGACAGGGAATTTACGGCTACACCTTC.